The 16 T cell receptor beta chains presented below share a single source sample, sequenced in a study of cytomegalovirus exposure and HLA in healthy donors. Use of 60 Vbeta and 13 Jbeta primers characterized the PCR. The assay was immunoSEQ multiplex PCR, and TCRdb's table has in-frame clones only and misses some. This table has about 160,000 clones, roughly 88% appearing once. Sequenced material: PBMCs. The receptors come from a woman between 18 and 29 years old in good health and CMV-seronegative.

As to this clone: At one of its ends the junction is not consistent with the germline gene, which may arise from a read error. The CDR3: CATSAGLNSQYF. In DNA form, the CDR3 reads TGTGCCACCAGCGCAGGATTAAACAGTCAGTACTTC. The rearrangement joins TRBV15 to TRBJ2-4; D call uncertain. The CDR3 runs to 12 residues. Germline lookup yields CDR1 LNHNV and CDR2 YYDKDF (reference sequence). Full variable domain (missing parts from reference TRBV15 and TRBJ2-4): DAMVIQNPRYQVTQFGKPVTLSCSQTLNHNVMYWYQQKSSQAPKLLFHYYDKDFNNEADTPDNFQSRRPNTSFCFLDIRSPGLGDTAMYLCATSAGLNSQYFGAGTRLSVL.

The chain recombines TRBV15 with TRBJ1-4, with unresolved D. Germline values: CDR1 LNHNV, CDR2 YYDKDF (reference sequence). Trimming shortened V by 5 bases and J by 4 bases, and 8 bases separated the two germline ends. This CDR3 has 13 amino acids. The CDR3 region is CATSSGVNEKLFF. In DNA form, the CDR3 reads TGTGCCACCAGCTCCGGAGTTAATGAAAAACTGTTTTTT. Full variable domain (rest looked up from reference TRBV15 and TRBJ1-4): DAMVIQNPRYQVTQFGKPVTLSCSQTLNHNVMYWYQQKSSQAPKLLFHYYDKDFNNEADTPDNFQSRRPNTSFCFLDIRSPGLGDTAMYLCATSSGVNEKLFFGSGTQLSVL.

The CDR3 loop is CASSLGGANTGELFF. CDR3 coding DNA: TGTGCCAGCAGTTTGGGCGGGGCGAACACCGGGGAGCTGTTTTTT. The chain combines TRBV28 with TRBJ2-2, with a possible D match to TRBD2 (6 bases). V dropped 3 bases and J dropped 0 bases, with 8 bases sitting between them. This CDR3 is 15 amino acids long. Germline CDR1 MDHEN, CDR2 SYDVKM.

The chain links TRBV9 to TRBJ2-1, with TRBD2 identical over 9 bases. The CDR3 sequence is 14 residues long. Looked up from germline, CDR1 is SGDLS and CDR2 is YYNGEE. The V gene end was trimmed by 3 bases and the J gene end by 2 bases; junction bases not matched to a gene: 0. CDR3 residues: CASSGGGAYNEQFF. CDR3 in DNA: TGTGCCAGCAGCGGCGGGGGGGCCTACAATGAGCAGTTCTTC.

The CDR3, as DNA: TGTGCCAGCAGCCCCCACAGGGTCAGCTCCTACGAGCAGTACTTC. It yields the protein CASSPHRVSSYEQYF. The genes are TRBV28 and TRBJ2-7, with a weak D call TRBD1 (6 bases). CDR1 is MDHEN, CDR2 SYDVKM, per germline. The V end lost 6 bases, the J end lost 0 bases, and 15 bases lay between the germline ends. The CDR3 is 15 residues long.

This sequence joins TRBV2 and TRBJ1-5; perhaps TRBD1 as D (6 bases). The CDR3 is 13 residues long. The germline V gene has CDR1 SNHLY and CDR2 FYNNEI. The V end lost 5 bases, the J end lost 7 bases, and 12 bases lay between the germline ends. The DNA of the CDR3 is TGTGCCAGCAGTCCGACAGGAATGCAGCCCCAGCATTTT. Translating it yields CASSPTGMQPQHF. The full variable domain, with the rest looked up from reference TRBV2 and TRBJ1-5, is EPEVTQTPSHQVTQMGQEVILRCVPISNHLYFYWYRQILGQKVEFLVSFYNNEISEKSEIFDDQFSVERPDGSNFTLKIRSTKLEDSAMYFCASSPTGMQPQHFGDGTRLSIL.

J is TRBJ2-6 and V is TRBV6-1, with D perhaps matching TRBD1 (5 bases). CDR1 and CDR2 from the germline V gene are MNHNS and SASEGT. This CDR3 contains 19 residues. Trimming took 1 base from V and 6 from J, leaving 22 bases between them. The CDR3 region is CASSEGASAGYLSANVLTF. The CDR3 region has the DNA TGTGCCAGCAGTGAAGGGGCCTCGGCAGGGTACCTCTCGGCCAACGTCCTGACTTTC.

The rearrangement uses TRBV28 and TRBJ1-2; D uncertain. The V gene's germline CDR1 is MDHEN and CDR2 SYDVKM. V dropped 8 bases and J dropped 2 bases, with 6 bases sitting between them. CDR3 length equals 11 residues. Here the CDR3 reads CASVQNYGYTF. CDR3 in DNA: TGTGCCAGCGTACAAAACTATGGCTACACCTTC.

This clone appeared a few times. The V gene is TRBV7-9, the J gene TRBJ2-1; no definite D call. This CDR3 comprises 15 residues. V lost 5 bases, J lost 4 bases, and 15 bases lay in between. CDR1 and CDR2 (germline): SEHNR, FQNEAQ (reference sequence). The CDR3 DNA is TGTGCCAGCAGCCCTTTGGGCATCGTGTACAATGAGCAGTTCTTC. Translating it yields CASSPLGIVYNEQFF.

The V gene is TRBV28, the J gene TRBJ2-3; unclear D gene. Germline loops: CDR1 MDHEN, CDR2 SYDVKM. There are 12 residues in the CDR3. V lost 5 bases and J 5 bases, leaving 8 bases between the germline ends. This CDR3 is CASSGLRDTQYF. DNA for the CDR3: TGTGCCAGCAGTGGCTTACGAGATACGCAGTATTTT. The full variable domain, rest sourced from reference TRBV28 and TRBJ2-3, is DVKVTQSSRYLVKRTGEKVFLECVQDMDHENMFWYRQDPGLGLRLIYFSYDVKMKEKGDIPEGYSVSREKKERFSLILESASTNQTSMYLCASSGLRDTQYFGPGTRLTVL.

This chain links TRBV28 with TRBJ2-7, with a possible D match to TRBD2 (5 bases). CDR1 and CDR2 (germline): MDHEN, SYDVKM. The CDR3 sequence is 12 residues long. The germline V and J ends were trimmed by 5 bases and 2 bases, with 7 bases remaining between them. The CDR3 is CASSKGAYEQYF. The DNA of the CDR3 is TGTGCCAGCAGTAAGGGAGCCTACGAGCAGTACTTC. Full variable domain (rest looked up from reference TRBV28 and TRBJ2-7): DVKVTQSSRYLVKRTGEKVFLECVQDMDHENMFWYRQDPGLGLRLIYFSYDVKMKEKGDIPEGYSVSREKKERFSLILESASTNQTSMYLCASSKGAYEQYFGPGTRLTVT.

The chain combines TRBV27 with TRBJ1-1; D is unresolved. Germline-derived CDR1 and CDR2 are MNHEY and SMNVEV (reference sequence). V gave up 0 bases and J gave up 8 bases, with 10 bases separating them. The CDR3 loop spans 13 amino acids. The chain's CDR3 is CASSLSRAGEAFF. The CDR3 bases are TGTGCCAGCAGTTTATCGAGGGCAGGCGAAGCTTTCTTT.

This rearrangement joins TRBV27 to TRBJ2-1; perhaps TRBD2 as D (6 bases). Germline V lookup: CDR1 MNHEY, CDR2 SMNVEV (reference sequence). CDR3 length: 16 amino acids. Trimming took off 5 bases at V and 7 bases at J, with 21 bases between the two ends. Here the CDR3 reads CASSPRGGALQNEQFF. CDR3 in DNA: TGTGCCAGCAGTCCCCGCGGCGGGGCCCTTCAGAATGAGCAGTTCTTC.

This chain uses TRBV7-9 with TRBJ1-3; no firm D call. CDR3 size: 16 residues. Looked up from germline, CDR1 is SEHNR and CDR2 is FQNEAQ (reference sequence). V shed 2 bases and J shed 4 bases, with 15 bases lying between them. In DNA, the CDR3 is TGTGCCAGCAGCTTAAGAGGGCCTAGAGAGGGAAACACCATATATTTT. Translation: CASSLRGPREGNTIYF.

The rearrangement joins TRBV4-1 to TRBJ2-7; 10 bases are shared with TRBD1. This CDR3 has 15 amino acids. Germline-derived CDR1 and CDR2 are MGHRA and YSYEKL. With 1 base clipped from V and 7 bases from J, the junction kept 7 bases outside the gene matches. CDR3 coding DNA: TGCGCCAGCAGCCAAGCCGGGACAGGGGTTAGGGAGCAGTACTTC. Its translation: CASSQAGTGVREQYF.

This chain links TRBV11-3 with TRBJ1-3, with 8 bases fitting TRBD1. This CDR3 is built from 17 residues. V gave up 5 bases and J gave up 0 bases; unmatched junction bases: 9. Germline V gene data show CDR1 as SGHNT and CDR2 as YENEEA. The CDR3 nucleotides are TGTGCCAGCAGCACGGGACAGGTGATCAGCTCTGGAAACACCATATATTTT. Translation gives CASSTGQVISSGNTIYF.